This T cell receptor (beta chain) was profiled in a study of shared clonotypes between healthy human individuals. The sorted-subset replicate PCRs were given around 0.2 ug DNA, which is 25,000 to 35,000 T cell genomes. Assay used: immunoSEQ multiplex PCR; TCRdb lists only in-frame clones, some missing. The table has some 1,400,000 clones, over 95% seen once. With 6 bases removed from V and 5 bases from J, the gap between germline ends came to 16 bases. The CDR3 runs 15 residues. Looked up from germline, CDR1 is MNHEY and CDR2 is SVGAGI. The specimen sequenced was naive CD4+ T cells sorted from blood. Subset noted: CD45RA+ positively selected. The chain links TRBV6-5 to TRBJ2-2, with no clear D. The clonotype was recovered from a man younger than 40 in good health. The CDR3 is CASREIFIETGELFF. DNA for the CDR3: TGTGCCAGCAGGGAGATATTCATCGAGACCGGGGAGCTGTTTTTT.